This TCR beta chain was identified in a study of blood T cell repertoires in COVID-19. Study information: COVID-19 samples, acute and convalescent, were from the United States, Italy and Spain. PBMCs, B-cell-depleted T cells, or T cells provided the cDNA or gDNA that made up the material.

As originally analysed: Estimation of nucleated cell counts was performed using reference gene primer amplification. The assay was immunoSEQ multiplex PCR, and TCRdb's table has in-frame clones only and misses some. The V and J calls and clone size are taken from that table; D and trimming were inferred from the DNA. This sample has 100,000 or so clones; around 86% occur once, and the top ten carry approximately 2.9%. The receptor was derived from a man aged 50-60 years with active or convalescent COVID-19. The sample comprised peripheral blood.

In DNA, the CDR3 is TGTGCCAGTAGTAGCCGACAGGGCGGGTGGCCCTACGAGCAGTACTTC. It yields the protein CASSSRQGGWPYEQYF. This rearrangement joins TRBV19 to TRBJ2-7, with TRBD1 identical over 7 bases. This CDR3 comprises 16 residues. The V and J ends lost 4 bases and 2 bases, in that order; junction bases with no gene match: 11. Looked up from germline, CDR1 is LNHDA and CDR2 is SQIVND (reference sequence).